The 29 T cell receptor beta chains below all came from one sample that was sequenced in a study of T cells in Graves' hyperthyroidism and ophthalmopathy. TCR beta CDR3 regions were amplified from RNA transcripts. First-round RT-PCR of the TCR CDR3 relied on the HTBI primer set. TCRdb analysed the multiplex PCR reads with MiXCR anew, one entry per CDR3 protein. The sample has nearly 600,000 distinct CDR3 sequences; roughly 13% are singletons. The sequencing sample was made of blood. These receptors came from a woman aged 25-40 years with Graves' hyperthyroidism that later progressed to Graves' ophthalmopathy.

This clonotype was seen repeatedly, ten times or more. The chain uses TRBV12-5 and TRBJ2-1; D is perhaps TRBD2 (5 bases). This CDR3 is 14 amino acids long. Between the trimmed V and J ends, which lost 6 bases and 11 bases, there was a span of 20 bases. Germline V gene lookup returns CDR1 LGHNT and CDR2 FRNRAP. The DNA for the CDR3 is TGTGCTAGTGGCCCTGATGTGAGCGGAACCCAGCAGTTCTTC. Translation: CASGPDVSGTQQFF.

This clonotype was detected many times. The rearrangement uses TRBV27 and TRBJ2-5; D is unclear. V gave up 1 base and J gave up 4 bases, with 13 bases separating them. CDR1 and CDR2 (germline): MNHEY, SMNVEV (reference sequence). The CDR3 runs 15 residues. CDR3 amino acids: CASSLWGPGGETQYF. The CDR3 nucleotides are TGTGCCAGCAGTTTATGGGGTCCCGGCGGAGAGACCCAGTACTTC.

This clonotype came up many times. The chain has TRBV11-2 and TRBJ1-3, with 9 bases fitting TRBD1. In germline, CDR1 is SGHAT, CDR2 FQNNGV. CDR3 length: 15 amino acids. The V and J ends lost 3 bases and 1 base, in that order; junction bases with no gene match: 1. The CDR3 loop reads CASSLGQGSGNTIYF. CDR3 DNA sequence: TGTGCCAGCAGCTTGGGACAGGGTTCTGGAAACACCATATATTTT.

This clonotype was counted at least ten times. V gene TRBV20-1 combines with J gene TRBJ2-7, with TRBD2 matching over 8 bases. The CDR3 spans 13 residues. V lost 1 base, J lost 6 bases, and 5 bases stayed unmatched. From germline, CDR1 is DFQATT and CDR2 SNEGSKA (reference sequence). CDR3 in amino acids: CSARVGRGGEQYF. The CDR3 DNA is TGCAGTGCTAGAGTGGGCCGGGGGGGCGAGCAGTACTTC.

This clonotype appeared a single time. In this CDR3 the conserved last residue, phenylalanine or tryptophan, is missing, so a read error is likely. This rearrangement joins TRBV13 to TRBJ2-5; TRBD2 matches 9 bases. The junction had 11 bases not matched to a gene; V was cut back by 0 bases and J by 6 bases. This CDR3 is built from 17 residues. Germline V CDR1 and CDR2: PRHDT, FYEKMQ (reference sequence). The CDR3 nucleotides read TGTGCCAGCAGCTTAGGACTAGCGGGCGGGCCGAAAAAGACCCAGTACCTC. Protein product: CASSLGLAGGPKKTQYL.

The rearrangement uses TRBV11-3 and TRBJ2-3; 10 bases are a match to TRBD2. Trimming cost V 3 bases and J 2 bases; bases outside gene matches: 11. This CDR3 comprises 18 residues. Germline lookup yields CDR1 SGHNT and CDR2 YENEEA. CDR3 nucleotide sequence: TGTGCCAGCAGCTTTGGGGCTAGCGGGAGTCGATTCACAGATACGCAGTATTTT. Its translation: CASSFGASGSRFTDTQYF.

This clonotype has more than one count but fewer than ten. This chain joins TRBV30 and TRBJ2-1; D not resolved. The CDR3 consists of 14 residues. V gave up 5 bases and J gave up 2 bases, with 13 bases separating them. Germline V gene sequence: CDR1 GTSNPN, CDR2 SVGIG (reference sequence). CDR3 DNA sequence: TGTGCCTGGGAAGCCTGGGCAACCTACAATGAGCAGTTCTTC. Encoded protein: CAWEAWATYNEQFF.

This clonotype was seen many times. The genes are TRBV7-9 and TRBJ2-1; TRBD2 agrees at 12 bases. The junction had 3 bases not matched to a gene; V was cut back by 4 bases and J by 5 bases. CDR1 and CDR2 (germline): SEHNR, FQNEAQ (reference sequence). CDR3 size: 15 residues. The CDR3 region has the DNA TGTGCCAGCAGCTACCTAGCGGGAGGGGACAATGAGCAGTTCTTC. Amino acid sequence: CASSYLAGGDNEQFF.

With respect to this clonotype: A read error may explain this, as a much larger clone is one base away. The chain uses TRBV30 and TRBJ1-5; D gene ambiguous. The V gene's germline CDR1 is GTSNPN and CDR2 SVGIG (reference sequence). The CDR3 covers 15 residues. Written as DNA, the CDR3 is TGTGCCTGGAGTGTACCAGGTGGGAGCAATCAGCCCCAGCAATTT. Its protein product is CAWSVPGGSNQPQQF. The variable domain in full, with the rest retrieved from reference TRBV30 and TRBJ1-5, is SQTIHQWPATLVQPVGSPLSLECTVEGTSNPNLYWYRQAAGRGLQLLFYSVGIGQISSEVPQNLSASRPQDRQFILSSKKLLLSDSGFYLCAWSVPGGSNQPQQFGDGTRLSIL.

The table lists this clonotype with many counts. The chain joins TRBV18 to TRBJ2-2; D unclear. The CDR3 is 15 residues long. V lost 2 bases to trimming and J lost 5 bases, with 12 bases between them. Germline V gene lookup returns CDR1 KGHSH and CDR2 LQKENI. CDR3 region: CASSPTSAETGELFF. The CDR3 DNA sequence: TGTGCCAGCTCACCAACGTCCGCGGAGACCGGGGAGCTGTTTTTT.

This clonotype was seen at least ten times. This chain uses TRBV12-5 with TRBJ1-2; no clear D gene. The length of the CDR3 is 13 residues. CDR1 is LGHNT and CDR2 is FRNRAP in the germline V gene. Trimming left V 2 bases short and J 3 bases short, with 7 bases between. The CDR3 bases are TGTGCTAGTGGTTTGAACGGTTACTATGGCTACACCTTC. Encoded protein: CASGLNGYYGYTF.

The chain recombines TRBV28 with TRBJ2-7, with TRBD2 as a possible D gene (6 bases). This CDR3 contains 14 residues. Per germline, CDR1 MDHEN and CDR2 SYDVKM. V was cut by 5 bases and J by 2 bases, with 13 bases left in between. The CDR3 nucleotides read TGTGCCAGCAGTCCGGGAGCTAAAACCTACGAGCAGTACTTC. Protein sequence: CASSPGAKTYEQYF. Filled out from reference TRBV28 and TRBJ2-7, the complete variable domain reads DVKVTQSSRYLVKRTGEKVFLECVQDMDHENMFWYRQDPGLGLRLIYFSYDVKMKEKGDIPEGYSVSREKKERFSLILESASTNQTSMYLCASSPGAKTYEQYFGPGTRLTVT.

To note about this clonotype: This may come from a read error, since a much larger clone is one base off. The chain uses TRBV5-1 and TRBJ1-2; 7 bases fit TRBD1. V shed 3 bases, J shed 4 bases, and the junction held 9 bases outside the gene matches. CDR1 SGHRS and CDR2 YFSETQ come from the germline V gene. CDR3 size: 15 residues. In DNA, the CDR3 is TGCGCCAGCAGCTCCAGACAGGGTCGAGGCTATGGCTACACCTTC. Its protein product is CASSSRQGRGYGYTF.

This clonotype was found many times. This chain connects TRBV28 to TRBJ1-1; 7 nucleotides match TRBD1. The CDR3 contains 17 residues. Germline CDR1 is MDHEN and CDR2 is SYDVKM. V lost 1 base and J lost 3; bases outside the gene matches: 11. The CDR3 region is CASSLFGQARRDTEAFF. The CDR3 coding sequence is TGTGCCAGCAGTTTATTCGGACAGGCCAGAAGGGACACTGAAGCTTTCTTT. The complete variable domain, with remaining parts taken from reference TRBV28 and TRBJ1-1, reads DVKVTQSSRYLVKRTGEKVFLECVQDMDHENMFWYRQDPGLGLRLIYFSYDVKMKEKGDIPEGYSVSREKKERFSLILESASTNQTSMYLCASSLFGQARRDTEAFFGQGTRLTVV.

This clonotype has at least ten counts. The chain links TRBV18 to TRBJ1-1, with D possibly being TRBD1 (6 bases). Germline assignment: CDR1 KGHSH and CDR2 LQKENI. The CDR3 is made up of 14 amino acids. V was clipped by 3 bases and J by 6 bases, with 14 bases between them. The CDR3 DNA reads TGTGCCAGCTCACCTGGGGGGCTTGGGGCTGAAGCTTTCTTT. It yields the protein CASSPGGLGAEAFF.

This clonotype was seen ten or more times. The chain is built from TRBV12-3 or TRBV12-4 and TRBJ2-6; TRBD2 matches 7 bases. The CDR3 covers 16 residues. V lost 3 bases, J lost 0 bases, and 2 bases stayed unmatched. CDR3: CASSFGGFSGANVLTF. The CDR3 region has the DNA TGTGCCAGCAGTTTCGGGGGGTTCTCTGGGGCCAACGTCCTGACTTTC.

The chain combines TRBV28 with TRBJ2-3, with D hard to call. Trimming removed 8 bases at V and 4 bases at J, with 13 bases between. Germline values: CDR1 MDHEN, CDR2 SYDVKM. This CDR3 has 13 residues. The CDR3 reads CASFRKGADTQYF. CDR3 in DNA: TGTGCCAGCTTTCGAAAAGGTGCAGATACGCAGTATTTT. The variable domain in full, completed from reference TRBV28 and TRBJ2-3, reads DVKVTQSSRYLVKRTGEKVFLECVQDMDHENMFWYRQDPGLGLRLIYFSYDVKMKEKGDIPEGYSVSREKKERFSLILESASTNQTSMYLCASFRKGADTQYFGPGTRLTVL.

In this sample, this clonotype turned up many times. This sequence joins TRBV28 and TRBJ2-3; 10 nucleotides line up with TRBD1. Germline CDR1 and CDR2: MDHEN and SYDVKM. The ends lost 7 bases at V and 6 bases at J; junction bases unmatched: 10. This CDR3 is built from 15 residues. Written as DNA, the CDR3 is TGTGCCAGCACCACCGGACAGGGGGGGGTGGATACGCAGTATTTT. Its translation is CASTTGQGGVDTQYF.

This clonotype turned up a few times. The genes are TRBV20-1 and TRBJ2-1; possible D gene TRBD2, 6 bases. The CDR3 consists of 15 residues. V was clipped by 3 bases and J by 9 bases, with 21 bases between them. Germline CDR1 reads DFQATT; CDR2 reads SNEGSKA (reference sequence). The CDR3 nucleotides are TGCAGTGCTAGCATTGGGACTTCTAACTGGGGTGAGCAGTTCTTC. Amino acids: CSASIGTSNWGEQFF.

The chain is built from TRBV6-1 and TRBJ1-5, with D possibly matching TRBD1 (5 bases). CDR3 length: 15 residues. Per germline, CDR1 MNHNS and CDR2 SASEGT. V lost 1 base and J 2 bases, leaving 9 bases between the germline ends. The CDR3 nucleotides are TGTGCCAGCAGTGAAGGGGTAGGGGGCAATCAGCCCCAGCATTTT. Its translation is CASSEGVGGNQPQHF.

The chain couples TRBV20-1 to TRBJ2-7, with 8 bases identical to TRBD2. The CDR3 covers 14 residues. V lost 1 base and J lost 4; bases outside the gene matches: 6. Germline CDR1 and CDR2: DFQATT and SNEGSKA (reference sequence). CDR3 nucleotides: TGCAGTGCTAGAGTCCGGGAGGGCCTATACGAGCAGTACTTC. Encoded protein: CSARVREGLYEQYF.

This clonotype appeared many times. The chain couples TRBV7-9 to TRBJ2-1; D gene uncertain. This CDR3 region has 12 residues. The V end lost 6 bases, the J end lost 11 bases, and 14 bases lay between the germline ends. The germline V gene encodes CDR1 SEHNR and CDR2 FQNEAQ (reference sequence). The DNA of the CDR3 is TGTGCCAGCAGTCCCTCCTCAGTGCAGCAGTTCTTC. Translation: CASSPSSVQQFF. The full variable domain, with the rest looked up from reference TRBV7-9 and TRBJ2-1, is DTGVSQNPRHKITKRGQNVTFRCDPISEHNRLYWYRQTLGQGPEFLTYFQNEAQLEKSRLLSDRFSAERPKGSFSTLEIQRTEQGDSAMYLCASSPSSVQQFFGPGTRLTVL.

This sequence joins TRBV18 and TRBJ2-2, with 10 bases aligning to TRBD2. The CDR3 consists of 17 residues. V lost 0 bases and J lost 4; bases outside the gene matches: 5. The germline V gene has CDR1 KGHSH and CDR2 LQKENI. The CDR3 here is CASSPPSLAGGTGELFF. The DNA of the CDR3 is TGTGCCAGCTCACCACCGTCCTTAGCGGGAGGCACCGGGGAGCTGTTTTTT. The whole variable domain, remainder taken from reference TRBV18 and TRBJ2-2, is NAGVMQNPRHLVRRRGQEARLRCSPMKGHSHVYWYRQLPEEGLKFMVYLQKENIIDESGMPKERFSAEFPKEGPSILRIQQVVRGDSAAYFCASSPPSLAGGTGELFFGEGSRLTVL.

This clonotype has a count of ten or more. V gene TRBV4-3 combines with J gene TRBJ2-7; TRBD1 agrees at 11 bases. This CDR3 is 15 amino acids long. V dropped 6 bases and J dropped 4; count of bases not matched to a gene: 8. CDR1 is LGHNA and CDR2 is YSLEER in the germline V gene. The DNA for the CDR3 is TGCGCCAGCAGTCCCGGGACAGGGGGTGGGTACGAGCAGTACTTC. Residues: CASSPGTGGGYEQYF.

Ten or more counts support this clonotype. This sequence joins TRBV29-1 and TRBJ1-2; possibly TRBD1 for D (5 bases). CDR3 length: 15 amino acids. Per germline, CDR1 SQVTM and CDR2 ANQGSEA. The ends were cut back, 2 bases at V and 0 bases at J, with 13 bases in the middle. For the CDR3, the DNA is TGCAGCGTTGAACCTACAGGACTTCCTAACTATGGCTACACCTTC. Protein: CSVEPTGLPNYGYTF.

The table lists this clonotype with many counts. V usage is TRBV28 and J usage is TRBJ2-7; D might be TRBD1 (6 bases). The CDR3 has 14 amino acids. Trimming shortened V by 2 bases and J by 6 bases, and 14 bases separated the two germline ends. Looked up from germline, CDR1 is MDHEN and CDR2 is SYDVKM. CDR3: CASSLIPGAGEQYF. CDR3 bases: TGTGCCAGCAGTTTAATCCCAGGGGCGGGCGAGCAGTACTTC.

This clonotype has ten or more counts. The rearrangement joins TRBV30 to TRBJ1-4; 10 bases are shared with TRBD1. Germline CDR1 reads GTSNPN; CDR2 reads SVGIG (reference sequence). V lost 6 bases to trimming and J lost 8 bases; unmatched junction nucleotides: 6. This CDR3 contains 13 residues. The CDR3 reads CACAGQGNEKLFF. CDR3 bases: TGTGCCTGTGCGGGACAGGGGAACGAAAAACTGTTTTTT.

The chain joins TRBV6-1 to TRBJ2-1; TRBD2 matches 9 bases. The ends lost 6 bases at V and 4 bases at J; junction bases unmatched: 4. The CDR3 is 14 amino acids. Germline V gives CDR1 MNHNS, CDR2 SASEGT. CDR3 nucleotide sequence: TGTGCCAGCAGACCGGGACTAGCTTACAATGAGCAGTTCTTC. As protein: CASRPGLAYNEQFF.

V and J are TRBV5-5 and TRBJ2-1, with D perhaps TRBD2 (5 bases). Looked up from germline, CDR1 is SGHKS and CDR2 is YYEKEE (reference sequence). The CDR3 runs to 14 residues. Deletions cut 0 bases from V and 8 bases from J, with 12 bases between. CDR3 nucleotide sequence: TGTGCCAGCAGCTTGGCTAGCACCCGAGATGAGCAGTTCTTC. It codes for CASSLASTRDEQFF.